Each of the 30 T cell receptor beta chains below was sequenced from the same sample in a study of T-cell reconstitution after alpha-beta-depleted transplantation in children. During its preparation, the TCRbeta library received unique molecular identifiers. TCRdb recomputed calls from the PCR reads with MiXCR, one row per CDR3 protein. There are about 420,000 distinct CDR3 sequences in the sample; around 15% occur only once, and around 30% lies in the top ten. The source material was PBMCs, mostly from graft donor cells, sampled 360 days after TCRalphabeta/CD19-depleted stem cell transplant. The receptor source for this set is a boy under three years old who had a stem cell transplant for Wiskott-Aldrich syndrome, so the T cells may come from the graft donor.

This clonotype showed up many times. This rearrangement joins TRBV5-1 to TRBJ2-3; tentative D call: TRBD1 (6 bases). Trimming shortened V by 4 bases and J by 0 bases, and 9 bases separated the two germline ends. This CDR3 spans 14 amino acids. Germline V lookup: CDR1 SGHRS, CDR2 YFSETQ. Here the CDR3 reads CASSPGESTDTQYF. Written as DNA, the CDR3 is TGCGCCAGCAGCCCAGGGGAGAGCACAGATACGCAGTATTTT. The full variable domain, with the rest looked up from reference TRBV5-1 and TRBJ2-3, is KAGVTQTPRYLIKTRGQQVTLSCSPISGHRSVSWYQQTPGQGLQFLFEYFSETQRNKGNFPGRFSGRQFSNSRSEMNVSTLELGDSALYLCASSPGESTDTQYFGPGTRLTVL.

The chain joins TRBV6-1 to TRBJ2-7, with TRBD2 identical over 8 bases. The germline CDR1 and CDR2 sequences are MNHNS and SASEGT. J gave up 4 bases and V 6 bases, and 8 bases lay outside the gene matches. This CDR3 is 14 amino acids long. The CDR3 here is CASRGGAGAYEQYF. CDR3 DNA: TGTGCCAGCAGGGGGGGAGCGGGAGCATACGAGCAGTACTTC.

The chain employs TRBV27 and TRBJ2-2; 12 bases are shared with TRBD1. Looked up from germline, CDR1 is MNHEY and CDR2 is SMNVEV (reference sequence). Losses at the gene ends were 1 base for V and 6 bases for J; bases not matched to a gene: 18. There are 21 residues in the CDR3. The CDR3 spells CASSLYARGQGAQIGPGELFF. The CDR3 bases are TGTGCCAGCAGTTTATATGCCCGGGGACAGGGGGCGCAAATTGGGCCCGGGGAGCTGTTTTTT.

The rearrangement joins TRBV7-2 to TRBJ2-5; D unclear. Germline assignment: CDR1 SGHTA and CDR2 FQGNSA. Trimming stripped 6 bases from V and 4 bases from J, with 12 bases between. The CDR3 consists of 13 residues. CDR3 in amino acids: CASSTNWGETQYF. CDR3 coding DNA: TGTGCCAGCAGTACTAACTGGGGAGAGACCCAGTACTTC.

This clonotype was counted a few times. The CDR3 region is CASSPGLAGLSYEQYF. For the CDR3, the DNA is TGTGCCAGCTCACCTGGACTAGCGGGCCTCTCCTACGAGCAGTACTTC. V is TRBV18 and J is TRBJ2-7, with 11 bases lining up with TRBD2. The J segment lost 0 bases and the V segment lost 3 bases, leaving 4 bases of the junction unmatched. Germline CDR1 and CDR2: KGHSH and LQKENI. The CDR3 runs 16 residues.

This clonotype was seen only a few times. This chain uses TRBV27 with TRBJ2-3, with D perhaps TRBD2 (6 bases). This CDR3 is built from 14 residues. The germline V gene encodes CDR1 MNHEY and CDR2 SMNVEV (reference sequence). Trimming shortened V by 5 bases and J by 3 bases, and 12 bases separated the two germline ends. The DNA of the CDR3 is TGTGCCAGCAGTCAAAGACTAGATACAGATACGCAGTATTTT. Its translation is CASSQRLDTDTQYF.

The chain has TRBV29-1 and TRBJ2-3, with 7 nucleotides matching TRBD1. The CDR3 covers 15 residues. CDR1 is SQVTM and CDR2 is ANQGSEA in the germline V gene. Germline trimming cut 2 bases from V and 2 bases from J; bases unmatched to any gene: 7. CDR3 in DNA: TGCAGCGTTGAAAGGGGGCTGGGATTCACAGATACGCAGTATTTT. Protein product: CSVERGLGFTDTQYF.

This clonotype was detected ten times or more. V usage is TRBV20-1 and J usage is TRBJ1-5, with D perhaps matching TRBD1 (5 bases). Trimming shortened V by 5 bases and J by 6 bases, and 14 bases separated the two germline ends. The CDR3 totals 13 residues. Germline values: CDR1 DFQATT, CDR2 SNEGSKA (reference sequence). CDR3 in amino acids: CSADRSGTQPQHF. DNA for the CDR3: TGCAGTGCTGACCGAAGCGGGACTCAGCCCCAGCATTTT.

This clonotype was seen only a few times. The gene calls are TRBV5-1 and TRBJ2-1, with D perhaps TRBD2 (6 bases). Germline CDR1 is SGHRS and CDR2 is YFSETQ. Trimming took 1 base from V and 4 from J, leaving 21 bases between them. This CDR3 region has 18 residues. Here the CDR3 reads CASSLRPGAGGKYNEQFF. The CDR3 DNA reads as TGCGCCAGCAGCTTGAGGCCGGGAGCCGGCGGAAAGTACAATGAGCAGTTCTTC.

In its sample, this clonotype was seen many times. The gene calls are TRBV7-9 and TRBJ2-7; no firm D call. CDR1 and CDR2 from the germline V gene are SEHNR and FQNEAQ (reference sequence). The CDR3 is made up of 16 amino acids. Trimming stripped 1 base from V and 3 bases from J, with 16 bases between. CDR3 DNA sequence: TGTGCCAGCAGCTTAGAACACGCTTTCACTTTCTACGAGCAGTACTTC. Protein sequence: CASSLEHAFTFYEQYF.

The chain has TRBV19 and TRBJ1-2, with TRBD1 matching 7 bases. V shed 5 bases and J 2 bases; nucleotides not matched to a gene: 11. The germline gives CDR1 LNHDA, CDR2 SQIVND (reference sequence). The CDR3 is 16 amino acids. The CDR3 protein is CASSPARTGPNYGYTF. CDR3 bases: TGTGCCAGTAGTCCCGCCCGGACAGGTCCCAACTATGGCTACACCTTC. Full variable domain (missing parts from reference TRBV19 and TRBJ1-2): DGGITQSPKYLFRKEGQNVTLSCEQNLNHDAMYWYRQDPGQGLRLIYYSQIVNDFQKGDIAEGYSVSREKKESFPLTVTSAQKNPTAFYLCASSPARTGPNYGYTFGSGTRLTVV.

This clonotype was picked up one time. This chain links TRBV4-3 with TRBJ2-7; D possibly corresponds to TRBD2 (6 bases). The CDR3 length is 16 residues. Per the germline V gene, CDR1 is LGHNA and CDR2 is YSLEER. V dropped 2 bases and J dropped 3 bases, with 17 bases sitting between them. CDR3 residues: CASSQSYGLAFYEQYF. In DNA, the CDR3 is TGCGCCAGCAGCCAATCCTATGGGCTAGCGTTCTACGAGCAGTACTTC.

This clonotype was observed many times. This chain links TRBV2 with TRBJ1-5; maybe TRBD1 (5 bases). Germline lookup yields CDR1 SNHLY and CDR2 FYNNEI. CDR3 length equals 14 residues. V was clipped by 6 bases and J by 3 bases, with 12 bases between them. The CDR3 nucleotides read TGTGCCAGCAGGGGGCCCTCATTCAATCAGCCCCAGCATTTT. Translated: CASRGPSFNQPQHF.

Only a few counts were recorded for this clonotype. The rearrangement links TRBV24-1 to TRBJ2-1; TRBD1 matches at 9 bases. This CDR3 region has 16 residues. CDR1 KGHDR and CDR2 SFDVKD come from the germline V gene. Trimming cost V 5 bases and J 6 bases; bases outside gene matches: 10. CDR3 loop: CATSVTPGQGLNEQFF. CDR3 sequence (DNA): TGTGCCACCAGTGTTACCCCGGGACAGGGACTCAATGAGCAGTTCTTC.

This clonotype was counted a few times. The chain uses TRBV5-1 and TRBJ2-1; a possible D gene is TRBD1 (6 bases). The germline gives CDR1 SGHRS, CDR2 YFSETQ. Trimming removed 2 bases at V and 0 bases at J, with 12 bases between. There are 16 residues in the CDR3. The CDR3 loop reads CASSFLQGSSYNEQFF. Here the CDR3 DNA reads TGCGCCAGCAGCTTCCTACAGGGCAGCTCCTACAATGAGCAGTTCTTC.

This clonotype was counted a few times. The chain uses TRBV18 and TRBJ2-1; the D is unclear. CDR3 length: 13 residues. Germline CDR1 is KGHSH and CDR2 is LQKENI. V shed 2 bases and J shed 8 bases, with 10 bases lying between them. CDR3 nucleotide sequence: TGTGCCAGCTCACCAGATAGACCAGATGAGCAGTTCTTC. Protein product: CASSPDRPDEQFF.

This clonotype was recorded a few times. The rearrangement links TRBV29-1 to TRBJ2-1, with TRBD2 matching over 14 bases. Per the germline V gene, CDR1 is SQVTM and CDR2 is ANQGSEA. The V gene end was trimmed by 7 bases and the J gene end by 2 bases; junction bases not matched to a gene: 10. The CDR3 consists of 17 residues. The DNA for the CDR3 is TGCAGCGCTGGGACTAGCGGGAGAAAACGGACCTACAATGAGCAGTTCTTC. This sequence encodes CSAGTSGRKRTYNEQFF.

This clonotype has more than one count but fewer than ten. This chain uses TRBV29-1 with TRBJ2-3, with D uncertain. The germline gives CDR1 SQVTM, CDR2 ANQGSEA. The CDR3 is made up of 10 amino acids. V was cut by 6 bases and J by 8 bases, with 9 bases left in between. The CDR3 loop is CSVIEITQYF. CDR3 in DNA: TGCAGCGTAATAGAGATTACGCAGTATTTT.

The rearrangement uses TRBV6-4 and TRBJ2-2; D assignment may be TRBD1 or TRBD2 (6 bases each). CDR1 and CDR2 (germline): MRHNA, SNTAGT. Trimming removed 8 bases at V and 5 bases at J, with 18 bases between. CDR3 length: 15 residues. This CDR3 reads CASEVVQGGTGELFF. The CDR3 region has the DNA TGTGCCAGCGAAGTCGTTCAAGGGGGGACCGGGGAGCTGTTTTTT.

This clonotype was counted between two and nine times. V and J are TRBV7-2 and TRBJ2-7; 8 bases agree with TRBD1. CDR1 and CDR2 from the germline V gene are SGHTA and FQGNSA. J was trimmed by 3 bases and V by 2 bases; bases with no gene match: 12. This CDR3 is built from 17 residues. CDR3 amino acids: CASSLLLGQGRFYEQYF. The CDR3 DNA follows: TGTGCCAGCAGCTTACTTCTCGGACAGGGTCGATTCTACGAGCAGTACTTC. The variable domain in full, with the rest retrieved from reference TRBV7-2 and TRBJ2-7, is GAGVSQSPSNKVTEKGKDVELRCDPISGHTALYWYRQSLGQGLEFLIYFQGNSAPDKSGLPSDRFSAERTGGSVSTLTIQRTQQEDSAVYLCASSLLLGQGRFYEQYFGPGTRLTVT.

This clonotype was found once. This chain uses TRBV29-1 with TRBJ2-2; TRBD1 matches at 7 bases. The V segment lost 6 bases and the J segment 5 bases; nucleotides outside the gene matches: 3. The CDR3 spans 12 residues. CDR1 and CDR2 (germline): SQVTM, ANQGSEA. As DNA, the CDR3 is TGCAGCGTCCCACAGGGGACCGGGGAGCTGTTTTTT. Amino acids: CSVPQGTGELFF.

In its sample, this clonotype was seen a few times. The chain has TRBV7-9 and TRBJ1-4; TRBD1 aligns across 7 bases. This CDR3 is 15 amino acids long. Germline V lookup: CDR1 SEHNR, CDR2 FQNEAQ (reference sequence). With V trimmed by 0 bases and J by 5 bases, 3 bases remained unmatched. The CDR3 loop reads CASSLAGRGNEKLFF. The CDR3 region has the DNA TGTGCCAGCAGCTTAGCCGGCAGGGGGAATGAAAAACTGTTTTTT.

The chain joins TRBV7-9 to TRBJ2-5, with D possibly being TRBD2 (6 bases). Germline values: CDR1 SEHNR, CDR2 FQNEAQ (reference sequence). CDR3 length: 14 amino acids. The V end was cut by 3 bases, the J end by 1 base, with 9 bases between. The CDR3 loop reads CASSFWTTQETQYF. Here the CDR3 DNA reads TGTGCCAGCAGCTTTTGGACTACCCAAGAGACCCAGTACTTC. Full variable domain (outside the CDR3, taken from reference TRBV7-9 and TRBJ2-5): DTGVSQNPRHKITKRGQNVTFRCDPISEHNRLYWYRQTLGQGPEFLTYFQNEAQLEKSRLLSDRFSAERPKGSFSTLEIQRTEQGDSAMYLCASSFWTTQETQYFGPGTRLLVL.

The V gene is TRBV12-3 or TRBV12-4, the J gene TRBJ2-3; D could derive from TRBD1 or TRBD2 (5 bases each). Trimming pared 6 bases from V and 1 base from J, leaving 14 bases between. This CDR3 spans 15 amino acids. CDR3 residues: CASRYGAGGTDTQYF. In DNA, the CDR3 is TGTGCCAGCAGATACGGGGCAGGAGGCACAGATACGCAGTATTTT.

This clonotype was seen at least ten times. The chain carries TRBV29-1 and TRBJ2-5; D may be TRBD1 (6 bases). The CDR3 has 14 amino acids. Trimming removed 4 bases at V and 3 bases at J, with 15 bases between. Germline V gene data show CDR1 as SQVTM and CDR2 as ANQGSEA. The CDR3 sequence: CSVVNTGQKETQYF. The CDR3 DNA follows: TGCAGCGTTGTTAACACAGGGCAAAAAGAGACCCAGTACTTC.

The CDR3 DNA reads as TGTGCCTGGAGGCGCAGGGGGGATACGCAGTATTTT. Its translation: CAWRRRGDTQYF. The V call is TRBV30, the J call TRBJ2-3; 7 nucleotides agree with TRBD1. The CDR3 has 12 residues. The germline V gene has CDR1 GTSNPN and CDR2 SVGIG (reference sequence). V gave up 3 bases and J gave up 6 bases; unmatched junction bases: 3.

Ten or more counts support this clonotype. J is TRBJ2-1 and V is TRBV6-5; D perhaps matches TRBD2 (6 bases). The CDR3 spans 15 residues. CDR1 is MNHEY, CDR2 SVGAGI, per germline. V lost 2 bases and J lost 9, with 17 bases in between. The DNA for the CDR3 is TGTGCCAGCAGTTACCCCGGCAAGCGAGCGGGTGAGCAGTTCTTC. It is translated as CASSYPGKRAGEQFF.

This clonotype showed up just a few times. The chain carries TRBV11-2 and TRBJ2-2; the match to TRBD2 covers 10 bases. The V and J ends lost 3 bases and 0 bases, in that order; junction bases with no gene match: 4. CDR3 length equals 17 residues. Per the germline V gene, CDR1 is SGHAT and CDR2 is FQNNGV. The CDR3 here is CASSLPSGSTNTGELFF. The CDR3 DNA reads as TGTGCCAGCAGCTTGCCTAGCGGGAGTACGAACACCGGGGAGCTGTTTTTT.

The table lists this clonotype with a few counts. The chain uses TRBV30 and TRBJ1-2, with no clear D. From germline, CDR1 is GTSNPN and CDR2 SVGIG (reference sequence). V shed 4 bases and J shed 5 bases, with 23 bases lying between them. There are 16 residues in the CDR3. CDR3 DNA sequence: TGTGCCTGGAAATTGGTGCCAGTAGCCCGAGCATATGGCTACACCTTC. Its protein is CAWKLVPVARAYGYTF. Supplemented by reference TRBV30 and TRBJ1-2, the full variable domain reads SQTIHQWPATLVQPVGSPLSLECTVEGTSNPNLYWYRQAAGRGLQLLFYSVGIGQISSEVPQNLSASRPQDRQFILSSKKLLLSDSGFYLCAWKLVPVARAYGYTFGSGTRLTVV.

The chain recombines TRBV5-1 with TRBJ2-5; D uncertain. Germline-derived CDR1 and CDR2 are SGHRS and YFSETQ. The CDR3 has 13 amino acids. Trimming cost V 3 bases and J 2 bases, with 8 bases left between them. CDR3 residues: CASSSNIQETQYF. The DNA of the CDR3 is TGCGCCAGCAGCTCAAACATTCAAGAGACCCAGTACTTC.